A single sample is the source of the 28 T cell receptor beta chains below, sequenced in a study of blood T cell repertoires in COVID-19 (dated by TCRdb to 2019 to 2021). Libraries were built with the immunoSEQ multiplex PCR assay. What TCRdb holds here is the immuneACCESS table cut down to in-frame rearrangements. Part of the clones is not present; checked against another copy, under half of the missing clones reflect an unresolved V gene, and the others are unexplained. Counted in this sample were about 210,000 clones; 84% of them appeared once. About 3.3% of the sample belongs to the ten largest clones. Sequenced material: PBMCs or T cells enriched from blood (not recorded which). The source of these receptors is a woman aged 30 to 39 who had been exposed to COVID-19.

The genes are TRBV27 and TRBJ2-1; TRBD2 aligns across 14 bases. The CDR3 is 21 amino acids. V shed 3 bases, J shed 7 bases, and the junction held 20 bases outside the gene matches. CDR1 is MNHEY, CDR2 SMNVEV, per germline (reference sequence). CDR3 amino acids: CASSFNLGLAGGLGISNEQFF. The CDR3 bases are TGTGCCAGCAGTTTTAACCTCGGACTAGCGGGGGGCCTGGGTATATCGAATGAGCAGTTCTTC.

The V gene is TRBV19, the J gene TRBJ2-7; unclear D gene. From germline, CDR1 is LNHDA and CDR2 SQIVND (reference sequence). V was pared by 0 bases and J by 7 bases, with 16 bases between. The CDR3 loop spans 15 amino acids. The DNA for the CDR3 is TGTGCCAGTAGTATAGAGATTTCCTCGCGGATAGAGCAGTACTTC. Translating it yields CASSIEISSRIEQYF.

Only a few counts were recorded for this clone. The genes are TRBV3-1 (or the pseudogene TRBV3-2) and TRBJ1-2, with a weak D call TRBD1 (5 bases). Germline values: CDR1 LGHDT, CDR2 YNNKEL (reference sequence). This CDR3 has 13 amino acids. Between the trimmed V and J ends, which lost 4 bases and 7 bases, there was a span of 13 bases. The CDR3 bases are TGTGCCAGCAGCCCGGACACTACAACTGGCTACACCTTC. Translated: CASSPDTTTGYTF.

The chain carries TRBV19 and TRBJ1-1, with D possibly being TRBD1 (5 bases). The germline gives CDR1 LNHDA, CDR2 SQIVND (reference sequence). Between the trimmed V and J ends, which lost 5 bases and 3 bases, there was a span of 13 bases. This CDR3 region has 14 residues. This CDR3 is CASSGAPRDTEAFF. The DNA for the CDR3 is TGTGCCAGTAGTGGCGCACCCAGGGACACTGAAGCTTTCTTT. Using reference TRBV19 and TRBJ1-1 for the parts outside the CDR3, the full variable domain is DGGITQSPKYLFRKEGQNVTLSCEQNLNHDAMYWYRQDPGQGLRLIYYSQIVNDFQKGDIAEGYSVSREKKESFPLTVTSAQKNPTAFYLCASSGAPRDTEAFFGQGTRLTVV.

This CDR3 is CASSQGLAKGYNEQFF. CDR3 nucleotide sequence: TGTGCCAGCAGCCAGGGACTAGCGAAAGGTTACAATGAGCAGTTCTTC. The V and J genes are TRBV6-6 and TRBJ2-1, with 10 bases lining up with TRBD2. J lost 4 bases, V lost 6 bases, and 9 bases had no gene match. Germline V lookup: CDR1 MNHNY, CDR2 SVGAGI (reference sequence). The CDR3 is 16 amino acids.

This clone appeared a few times. J is TRBJ2-1 and V is TRBV12-5; 7 nucleotides align to TRBD1. The V gene end was trimmed by 7 bases and the J gene end by 7 bases; junction bases not matched to a gene: 13. Germline V CDR1 and CDR2: LGHNT, FRNRAP. This CDR3 has 15 amino acids. CDR3 coding DNA: TGTGCTAGTGCAGAACCGGGACAGATAATGAATGAGCAGTTCTTC. Its protein is CASAEPGQIMNEQFF. The whole variable domain, remainder taken from reference TRBV12-5 and TRBJ2-1, is DARVTQTPRHKVTEMGQEVTMRCQPILGHNTVFWYRQTMMQGLELLAYFRNRAPLDDSGMPKDRFSAEMPDATLATLKIQPSEPRDSAVYFCASAEPGQIMNEQFFGPGTRLTVL.

The chain uses TRBV6-5 and TRBJ1-4; D might be TRBD1 (6 bases). There are 15 residues in the CDR3. V lost 6 bases, J lost 0 bases, and 11 bases lay in between. CDR1 is MNHEY and CDR2 is SVGAGI in the germline V gene. As DNA, the CDR3 is TGTGCCAGCAGCGACGGACAGTCAACTAATGAAAAACTGTTTTTT. Its protein is CASSDGQSTNEKLFF.

V gene TRBV12-3 or TRBV12-4 combines with J gene TRBJ1-2, with D unclear. This CDR3 is 11 amino acids long. V was pared by 0 bases and J by 8 bases, with 4 bases between. CDR3 coding DNA: TGTGCCAGCAGTTTAGCCAGAGGCTACACCTTC. This encodes CASSLARGYTF.

The chain joins TRBV7-2 to TRBJ2-7; possible D gene TRBD2, 6 bases. Germline assignment: CDR1 SGHTA and CDR2 FQGNSA. This CDR3 region has 15 residues. Trimming took off 0 bases at V and 2 bases at J, with 11 bases between the two ends. CDR3 residues: CASSLAVGEAYEQYF. CDR3 nucleotides: TGTGCCAGCAGCTTAGCGGTTGGGGAGGCCTACGAGCAGTACTTC. Drawing the rest from reference TRBV7-2 and TRBJ2-7, the complete variable domain is GAGVSQSPSNKVTEKGKDVELRCDPISGHTALYWYRQSLGQGLEFLIYFQGNSAPDKSGLPSDRFSAERTGGSVSTLTIQRTQQEDSAVYLCASSLAVGEAYEQYFGPGTRLTVT.

V gene TRBV19 combines with J gene TRBJ1-1, with D unclear. Germline V CDR1 and CDR2: LNHDA, SQIVND (reference sequence). The CDR3 is 13 amino acids. Trimming stripped 2 bases from V and 4 bases from J, with 8 bases between. The CDR3 spells CASSISVSTEAFF. CDR3 nucleotides: TGTGCCAGTAGTATATCGGTGTCCACTGAAGCTTTCTTT.

The chain combines TRBV5-1 with TRBJ1-2; TRBD1 matches at 8 bases. Germline values: CDR1 SGHRS, CDR2 YFSETQ. The CDR3 sequence is 15 residues long. Trimming removed 0 bases from V and 4 bases from J; junction bases left unmatched: 5. The CDR3 spells CASSLGQGTGYGYTF. CDR3 bases: TGCGCCAGCAGCTTGGGACAGGGGACCGGCTATGGCTACACCTTC.

The chain links TRBV20-1 to TRBJ1-1, with a possible D match to TRBD1 (6 bases). Between the trimmed V and J ends, which lost 5 bases and 10 bases, there was a span of 14 bases. The CDR3 is 11 amino acids. Germline CDR1 DFQATT, CDR2 SNEGSKA (reference sequence). CDR3 residues: CSAGRDIVAFF. The CDR3 DNA reads as TGCAGTGCTGGGAGGGACATAGTAGCTTTCTTT.

The V gene is TRBV6-5, the J gene TRBJ2-3, with 7 positions matching TRBD1. Germline V lookup: CDR1 MNHEY, CDR2 SVGAGI. The CDR3 is made up of 12 amino acids. Trimming at V came to 10 bases and at J to 3 bases, leaving 4 bases not matched to a gene. The CDR3 DNA sequence: TGTGCCATCAACAGGGGAACAGATACGCAGTATTTT. Amino acid sequence: CAINRGTDTQYF.

The V gene is TRBV4-3, the J gene TRBJ2-3; D possibly corresponds to TRBD2 (5 bases). The CDR3 loop spans 16 amino acids. V was pared by 0 bases and J by 5 bases, with 15 bases between. Germline CDR1 is LGHNA and CDR2 is YSLEER. The CDR3 DNA reads TGCGCCAGCAGCCAAGATGCGGCAGGAGGTAAAGATACGCAGTATTTT. Its translation: CASSQDAAGGKDTQYF.

V gene TRBV20-1 combines with J gene TRBJ1-4; D may be TRBD1 (5 bases). Germline V CDR1 and CDR2: DFQATT, SNEGSKA (reference sequence). The CDR3 is 11 residues long. V was clipped by 5 bases and J by 5 bases, with 6 bases between them. CDR3 sequence: CSAAGNEKLFF. CDR3 nucleotide sequence: TGCAGTGCTGCAGGGAATGAAAAACTGTTTTTT.

The V call is TRBV6-5, the J call TRBJ2-2, with 9 bases lining up with TRBD2. CDR1 is MNHEY, CDR2 SVGAGI, per germline. CDR3 length: 12 amino acids. The CDR3: CGGRDTAGELFF. In nucleotides, the CDR3 is TGTGGCGGGAGGGACACAGCCGGGGAGCTGTTTTTT.

The chain combines TRBV6-5 with TRBJ2-1; 8 nucleotides match TRBD2. The CDR3 has 16 amino acids. The V gene's germline CDR1 is MNHEY and CDR2 SVGAGI. J gave up 3 bases and V 2 bases, and 6 bases lay outside the gene matches. CDR3 loop: CASSYIGTRDYNEQFF. CDR3 nucleotide sequence: TGTGCCAGCAGTTACATCGGGACTAGAGACTACAATGAGCAGTTCTTC.

V is TRBV14 and J is TRBJ1-1; D is uncertain. The V end lost 7 bases, the J end lost 5 bases, and 23 bases lay between the germline ends. Germline CDR1 SGHDN, CDR2 FVKESK. The CDR3 runs 16 residues. Here the CDR3 reads CASTSLPGAGMTEAFF. The CDR3 DNA follows: TGTGCCAGCACCAGTTTGCCGGGAGCCGGAATGACTGAAGCTTTCTTT.

This clone came up once. The CDR3 loop reads CASSPLAGGYNEQFF. The CDR3 DNA follows: TGTGCCAGCAGCCCCCTAGCGGGGGGTTACAATGAGCAGTTCTTC. This sequence joins TRBV7-3 and TRBJ2-1; 11 positions agree with TRBD2. J gave up 4 bases and V 5 bases, and 4 bases lay outside the gene matches. The CDR3 extends over 15 amino acids. Germline V gives CDR1 SGHTA, CDR2 FQGTGA.

The chain recombines TRBV5-4 with TRBJ2-7; 7 positions agree with TRBD2. The V gene's germline CDR1 is SGHNT and CDR2 YYREEE (reference sequence). Trimming removed 7 bases from V and 6 bases from J; junction bases left unmatched: 16. This CDR3 spans 15 amino acids. CDR3 amino acids: CASGRGGGGGIEQYF. The CDR3 DNA reads TGTGCCAGCGGTCGTGGAGGCGGGGGAGGAATCGAGCAGTACTTC.

The V call is TRBV19, the J call TRBJ1-1; 10 bases map to TRBD1. J lost 4 bases, V lost 7 bases, and 9 bases had no gene match. CDR1 LNHDA and CDR2 SQIVND come from the germline V gene (reference sequence). The CDR3 runs 15 residues. The CDR3 DNA follows: TGTGCCAGTACCTCCGGGACAGGGGTGGGCACTGAAGCTTTCTTT. This sequence encodes CASTSGTGVGTEAFF.

The J gene is TRBJ1-1, the V gene TRBV12-3 or TRBV12-4; D may be TRBD1 (5 bases). The V and J ends lost 6 bases and 5 bases respectively, with 10 bases between them. This CDR3 region has 12 residues. CDR3 in amino acids: CASRDTGTEAFF. The CDR3 DNA sequence: TGTGCCAGCAGGGATACAGGAACTGAAGCTTTCTTT.

V usage is TRBV7-8 and J usage is TRBJ2-6; perhaps TRBD2 as D (5 bases). V gave up 2 bases and J gave up 0 bases, with 8 bases separating them. The CDR3 extends over 16 amino acids. Germline-derived CDR1 and CDR2 are SGHVS and FQNEAQ. CDR3 DNA: TGTGCCAGCAGCTTACCGAGGGACTCTGGGGCCAACGTCCTGACTTTC. Translating it yields CASSLPRDSGANVLTF. Full variable domain (rest looked up from reference TRBV7-8 and TRBJ2-6): GAGVSQSPRYKVAKRGQDVALRCDPISGHVSLFWYQQALGQGPEFLTYFQNEAQLDKSGLPSDRFFAERPEGSVSTLKIQRTQQEDSAVYLCASSLPRDSGANVLTFGAGSRLTVL.

On this clone: Other DNA sequences of this sample code for an identical CDR3. The chain recombines TRBV6-4 with TRBJ1-4; 9 bases line up with TRBD1. CDR3 length equals 15 residues. J gave up 8 bases and V 6 bases, and 10 bases lay outside the gene matches. Germline V gene lookup returns CDR1 MRHNA and CDR2 SNTAGT. Here the CDR3 reads CASRPTGQGNEKLFF. The CDR3, as DNA: TGTGCCAGCAGACCTACGGGACAGGGTAACGAAAAACTGTTTTTT.

This clone was seen a handful of times. The gene calls are TRBV7-2 and TRBJ1-2; weak D call: TRBD1 (6 bases). V gave up 5 bases and J gave up 4 bases, with 14 bases separating them. Germline values: CDR1 SGHTA, CDR2 FQGNSA. The CDR3 covers 14 residues. DNA for the CDR3: TGTGCCAGCAGCACTCGGACAGTAATCTATGGCTACACCTTC. Translated: CASSTRTVIYGYTF.

This clone was recorded a few times. The chain employs TRBV9 and TRBJ1-1; a possible D gene is TRBD1 (5 bases). Germline V gene data show CDR1 as SGDLS and CDR2 as YYNGEE. There are 15 residues in the CDR3. V was pared by 1 base and J by 1 base, with 11 bases between. CDR3 nucleotide sequence: TGTGCCAGCAGCGTACTGGGGGGTTGGAACACTGAAGCTTTCTTT. Its translation: CASSVLGGWNTEAFF.

The chain joins TRBV14 to TRBJ2-2; 12 bases fit TRBD2. Unmatched junction bases numbered 8, after V lost 6 bases and J lost 3 bases. The CDR3 consists of 17 residues. Germline-derived CDR1 and CDR2 are SGHDN and FVKESK. CDR3 sequence: CASSTTSGRIYTGELFF. The CDR3 nucleotides are TGTGCCAGCAGTACCACTAGCGGGAGGATTTACACCGGGGAGCTGTTTTTT.

The V call is TRBV20-1, the J call TRBJ2-7; D possibly corresponds to TRBD1 (6 bases). V was trimmed by 3 bases and J by 7 bases, leaving 16 bases between them. CDR3 length: 13 residues. The V gene's germline CDR1 is DFQATT and CDR2 SNEGSKA (reference sequence). The CDR3 reads CSASTALQGEQYF. DNA of the CDR3: TGCAGTGCTAGTACAGCGCTCCAGGGGGAGCAGTACTTC.